What follows are 2 T cell receptor beta chains derived from one specimen sequenced in a study of shared clonotypes between healthy human individuals. Assay used: immunoSEQ multiplex PCR; TCRdb lists only in-frame clones, some missing. The sample lists over 850,000 clones; 78% were seen once. Sequences were obtained from memory CD4+ T cells from PBMCs. Noted subset: CD45RA-negative fraction. The receptors come from a young man in good health. Some clones in this sample may be carry-over from other donors' samples.

The chain links TRBV15 to TRBJ2-1; TRBD2 agrees at 12 bases. From germline, CDR1 is LNHNV and CDR2 YYDKDF (reference sequence). CDR3 length equals 14 residues. J gave up 7 bases and V 6 bases, and 4 bases lay outside the gene matches. CDR3 region: CATSSGLAGNEQFF. The CDR3, as DNA: TGTGCCACCAGTAGCGGACTAGCGGGGAATGAGCAGTTCTTC. The full variable domain, in which reference TRBV15 and TRBJ2-1 provide the parts outside the CDR3, is DAMVIQNPRYQVTQFGKPVTLSCSQTLNHNVMYWYQQKSSQAPKLLFHYYDKDFNNEADTPDNFQSRRPNTSFCFLDIRSPGLGDTAMYLCATSSGLAGNEQFFGPGTRLTVL.

The rearrangement joins TRBV5-1 to TRBJ2-1; D remains unclear. Germline CDR1 SGHRS, CDR2 YFSETQ. Between the trimmed V and J ends, which lost 2 bases and 0 bases, there was a span of 9 bases. The CDR3 runs 15 residues. CDR3 bases: TGCGCCAGCAGCTTACGGCGGAGCTCCTACAATGAGCAGTTCTTC. The encoded protein is CASSLRRSSYNEQFF.